These 28 T cell receptor beta chains originate from one sample sequenced in a study of OX40 agonist ivuxolimab in advanced cancers. Sequencing used immunoSEQ multiplex PCR; TCRdb keeps in-frame clones, though not all of them. Here the sample spans more than 10,000 clones, 67% being singletons. Sequencing used CD4+ or CD8+ T cells sorted from blood, obtained in a trial of the OX40 agonist ivuxolimab. Receptors originate from an adult with an advanced solid tumor such as melanoma, head and neck, liver or kidney cancer.

This sequence joins TRBV27 and TRBJ2-4; 10 nucleotides agree with TRBD2. This CDR3 spans 16 amino acids. CDR1 is MNHEY, CDR2 SMNVEV, per germline (reference sequence). The junction had 8 bases not matched to a gene; V was cut back by 3 bases and J by 6 bases. In DNA form, the CDR3 reads TGTGCCAGCAGTTTCCTACTAGCGGGGAGGAGAAACATTCAGTACTTC. Residues: CASSFLLAGRRNIQYF.

The table lists this clone with a count of one. The chain employs TRBV4-3 and TRBJ1-1; possible D gene TRBD1, 5 bases. Germline CDR1 and CDR2: LGHNA and YSLEER. V lost 1 base and J 0 bases, leaving 9 bases between the germline ends. The CDR3 runs 15 residues. CDR3 sequence: CASSQGVGVNTEAFF. The CDR3 bases are TGCGCCAGCAGCCAAGGTGTGGGGGTGAACACTGAAGCTTTCTTT.

The rearrangement uses TRBV4-1 and TRBJ2-3; D perhaps matches TRBD1 (5 bases). The V end lost 6 bases, the J end lost 4 bases, and 11 bases lay between the germline ends. Germline values: CDR1 MGHRA, CDR2 YSYEKL. The CDR3 has 13 residues. CDR3 DNA sequence: TGCGCCAGCAGTCCAGGGTTGGCAGATACGCAGTATTTT. It yields the protein CASSPGLADTQYF.

The rearrangement links TRBV7-9 to TRBJ2-1; 13 bases agree with TRBD2. The V gene's germline CDR1 is SEHNR and CDR2 FQNEAQ (reference sequence). The V and J ends lost 6 bases and 1 base, in that order; junction bases with no gene match: 3. CDR3 length: 16 amino acids. The CDR3, as DNA: TGTGCCAGCAGGCCGACTAGCGGGGGGTCCTACAATGAGCAGTTCTTC. Amino acid sequence: CASRPTSGGSYNEQFF.

The chain uses TRBV7-8 and TRBJ1-4; 7 bases are shared with TRBD1. The length of the CDR3 is 15 residues. CDR1 is SGHVS and CDR2 is FQNEAQ in the germline V gene. V shed 5 bases and J 7 bases; nucleotides not matched to a gene: 10. Here the CDR3 reads CASSPGAGGFEKLFF. The DNA for the CDR3 is TGTGCCAGCAGCCCCGGGGCAGGGGGTTTTGAAAAACTGTTTTTT.

This clone was observed a handful of times. This chain uses TRBV2 with TRBJ1-1, with D possibly being TRBD1 (5 bases). V was trimmed by 7 bases and J by 4 bases, leaving 10 bases between them. The CDR3 contains 12 residues. Germline assignment: CDR1 SNHLY and CDR2 FYNNEI. The DNA for the CDR3 is TGTGCCAGCAAGGGACCGGGCACTGAAGCTTTCTTT. This codes for CASKGPGTEAFF.

The gene calls are TRBV13 and TRBJ2-7; 9 positions agree with TRBD1. Germline V gives CDR1 PRHDT, CDR2 FYEKMQ (reference sequence). CDR3 size: 13 residues. Losses at the gene ends were 6 bases for V and 4 bases for J; bases not matched to a gene: 4. This CDR3 reads CASSLGQGYEQYF. CDR3 bases: TGTGCCAGCAGTCTGGGACAGGGTTACGAGCAGTACTTC.

This chain joins TRBV19 and TRBJ2-7; the match to TRBD1 covers 8 bases. CDR1 and CDR2 from the germline V gene are LNHDA and SQIVND (reference sequence). The ends lost 5 bases at V and 7 bases at J; junction bases unmatched: 7. CDR3 length: 13 residues. The CDR3, as DNA: TGTGCCAGTAGTCAGGGACAGGCTTCGGAGCAGTACTTC. It encodes CASSQGQASEQYF.

This chain connects TRBV27 to TRBJ2-1; perhaps TRBD2 as D (5 bases). The CDR3 sequence is 15 residues long. V was cut by 5 bases and J by 0 bases, with 11 bases left in between. Germline CDR1 and CDR2: MNHEY and SMNVEV (reference sequence). CDR3 nucleotides: TGTGCCAGCAGTGTGGCGGGTAGCTCCTACAATGAGCAGTTCTTC. Amino acids: CASSVAGSSYNEQFF.

Within the sample, this clone is medium-sized. V gene TRBV7-9 combines with J gene TRBJ1-6; 11 bases match TRBD1. The CDR3 sequence is 15 residues long. V dropped 5 bases and J dropped 8; count of bases not matched to a gene: 5. Germline V CDR1 and CDR2: SEHNR, FQNEAQ (reference sequence). The CDR3 here is CASSRGTGGDSPLHF. For the CDR3, the DNA is TGTGCCAGCAGCCGGGGGACAGGGGGAGATTCACCCCTCCACTTT.

This clone has only a few counts. The chain couples TRBV7-8 to TRBJ1-5; D unclear. Per the germline V gene, CDR1 is SGHVS and CDR2 is FQNEAQ. With 1 base removed from V and 7 bases from J, the gap between germline ends came to 8 bases. There are 13 residues in the CDR3. The CDR3 protein is CASSLGISQPQHF. CDR3 in DNA: TGTGCCAGCAGCTTAGGAATCAGCCAGCCCCAGCATTTT.

The chain is built from TRBV4-3 and TRBJ1-4; no clear D. Germline CDR1 LGHNA, CDR2 YSLEER. The CDR3 length is 15 residues. Trimming took 4 bases from V and 8 from J, leaving 17 bases between them. CDR3 protein: CASSRSYDQGEKLFF. The CDR3, as DNA: TGCGCCAGCAGCCGTTCTTACGATCAAGGCGAAAAACTGTTTTTT.

This chain joins TRBV6-1 and TRBJ1-5; D is unresolved. The CDR3 has 13 residues. V was cut by 1 base and J by 8 bases, with 9 bases left in between. Germline CDR1 reads MNHNS; CDR2 reads SASEGT. The CDR3 reads CASSEVGFEPQHF. The CDR3 DNA reads as TGTGCCAGCAGTGAAGTTGGGTTTGAGCCCCAGCATTTT.

This clone was counted a few times. V and J are TRBV21-1 and TRBJ2-3. TRBV21-1 is labeled a pseudogene. This CDR3 is built from 11 residues. The CDR3 nucleotides read TGTGCCAAGGGTCTTACAGATACGCAGTATTTT. Amino acids: CAKGLTDTQYF.

This clone has just one count. The gene calls are TRBV10-3 and TRBJ1-3, with 9 bases aligning to TRBD1. V gave up 6 bases and J gave up 4 bases; unmatched junction bases: 7. Germline assignment: CDR1 ENHRY and CDR2 SYGVKD. The CDR3 is made up of 15 amino acids. CDR3 loop: CAISPGTGKGNTIYF. In DNA form, the CDR3 reads TGTGCCATCAGCCCCGGGACAGGGAAAGGAAACACCATATATTTT.

The rearrangement links TRBV30 to TRBJ2-3; D gene uncertain. This CDR3 region has 12 residues. V was pared by 2 bases and J by 5 bases, with 8 bases between. The germline V gene has CDR1 GTSNPN and CDR2 SVGIG (reference sequence). The CDR3 protein is CAWSLAEDTQYF. CDR3 nucleotides: TGTGCCTGGAGTTTGGCGGAAGATACGCAGTATTTT.

The CDR3 bases are TGTGCCAGCAGTTTTCTGGAGACTAGCGGGACCGGGGAGCTGTTTTTT. This translates into CASSFLETSGTGELFF. V and J are TRBV28 and TRBJ2-2; 10 nucleotides line up with TRBD2. Trimming at V came to 3 bases and at J to 5 bases, leaving 6 bases not matched to a gene. The length of the CDR3 is 16 residues. Germline assignment: CDR1 MDHEN and CDR2 SYDVKM.

This clone was detected only a few times. The genes are TRBV4-1 and TRBJ2-3; 10 bases match TRBD2. J was trimmed by 1 base and V by 1 base; bases with no gene match: 2. This CDR3 has 16 residues. Germline lookup yields CDR1 MGHRA and CDR2 YSYEKL. CDR3 nucleotides: TGCGCCAGCAGCCAAGGCCTAGCGGGGGGCACAGATACGCAGTATTTT. This gives the protein CASSQGLAGGTDTQYF.

The chain combines TRBV2 with TRBJ2-3; tentative D call: TRBD2 (6 bases). The germline V and J ends were trimmed by 10 bases and 0 bases, with 17 bases remaining between them. The CDR3 spans 15 residues. CDR1 and CDR2 from the germline V gene are SNHLY and FYNNEI. CDR3 in amino acids: CAMSPGTGSTDTQYF. The DNA of the CDR3 is TGTGCCATGTCACCCGGGACTGGCAGCACAGATACGCAGTATTTT. The full variable domain, with the rest looked up from reference TRBV2 and TRBJ2-3, is EPEVTQTPSHQVTQMGQEVILRCVPISNHLYFYWYRQILGQKVEFLVSFYNNEISEKSEIFDDQFSVERPDGSNFTLKIRSTKLEDSAMYFCAMSPGTGSTDTQYFGPGTRLTVL.

This clone was seen only once. J is TRBJ2-7 and V is TRBV28; D is unresolved. Germline values: CDR1 MDHEN, CDR2 SYDVKM. V was pared by 5 bases and J by 3 bases, with 14 bases between. There are 14 residues in the CDR3. CDR3 loop: CASSTSPGRYEQYF. Written as DNA, the CDR3 is TGTGCCAGCAGTACCTCCCCCGGTCGCTACGAGCAGTACTTC. Looking up the rest from reference TRBV28 and TRBJ2-7 gives the full variable domain: DVKVTQSSRYLVKRTGEKVFLECVQDMDHENMFWYRQDPGLGLRLIYFSYDVKMKEKGDIPEGYSVSREKKERFSLILESASTNQTSMYLCASSTSPGRYEQYFGPGTRLTVT.

This chain connects TRBV6-5 to TRBJ1-1; no clear D. CDR1 MNHEY and CDR2 SVGAGI come from the germline V gene. This CDR3 has 13 residues. Trimming stripped 6 bases from V and 1 base from J, with 9 bases between. The CDR3 nucleotides are TGTGCCAGCAGCCTGGGTTCGAACACTGAAGCTTTCTTT. This encodes CASSLGSNTEAFF.

The V and J genes are TRBV5-5 and TRBJ1-1, with D unclear. Germline loops: CDR1 SGHKS, CDR2 YYEKEE (reference sequence). The CDR3 has 13 residues. Trimming cost V 2 bases and J 1 base, with 6 bases left between them. The CDR3, as DNA: TGTGCCAGCAGCTTATCAGAGAACACTGAAGCTTTCTTT. This gives the protein CASSLSENTEAFF.

The chain uses TRBV28 and TRBJ1-1; D not resolved. Germline CDR1 reads MDHEN; CDR2 reads SYDVKM. Deletions cut 6 bases from V and 8 bases from J, with 16 bases between. This CDR3 region has 13 residues. CDR3 loop: CASRGMGWLEAFF. CDR3 sequence (DNA): TGTGCCAGCAGGGGGATGGGGTGGTTGGAAGCTTTCTTT.

In its sample, this clone is medium-sized (0.01 to 0.1%). This rearrangement joins TRBV6-1 to TRBJ1-6; tentatively, D is TRBD1 (5 bases). This CDR3 is built from 13 residues. Germline-derived CDR1 and CDR2 are MNHNS and SASEGT. V was shortened by 5 bases and J by 11 bases, with 13 bases between the two germline ends. The CDR3 nucleotides are TGTGCCAGCAGTCTGGGGACCCAACCACCCCTCCACTTT. Its translation: CASSLGTQPPLHF.

The rearrangement links TRBV7-9 to TRBJ2-7, with D tentatively TRBD1 (6 bases). Trimming took 2 bases from V and 2 from J, leaving 7 bases between them. CDR1 is SEHNR and CDR2 is FQNEAQ in the germline V gene (reference sequence). This CDR3 is built from 13 residues. The CDR3 DNA follows: TGTGCCAGCAGCTTAAACAGGGCCTACGAGCAGTACTTC. It yields the protein CASSLNRAYEQYF.

The chain joins TRBV5-6 to TRBJ2-3; D possibly corresponds to TRBD2 (6 bases). This CDR3 is built from 14 residues. Germline CDR1 is SGHDT and CDR2 is YYEEEE. V shed 0 bases and J shed 6 bases, with 11 bases lying between them. CDR3 DNA: TGTGCCAGCAGCTTGGAGAGGAGGGAGGATACGCAGTATTTT. It translates to CASSLERREDTQYF.

The chain employs TRBV27 and TRBJ2-4, with a tentative D call TRBD2 (6 bases). V was trimmed by 2 bases and J by 6 bases, leaving 8 bases between them. Germline V gives CDR1 MNHEY, CDR2 SMNVEV (reference sequence). CDR3 size: 13 residues. The CDR3, as DNA: TGTGCCAGCAGTTTAGGGGGGAGAAACATTCAGTACTTC. Its translation is CASSLGGRNIQYF.

The V call is TRBV7-3, the J call TRBJ1-2; 9 bases map to TRBD1. CDR1 is SGHTA, CDR2 FQGTGA, per germline. With V trimmed by 5 bases and J by 8 bases, 9 bases remained unmatched. The CDR3 has 14 residues. As DNA, the CDR3 is TGTGCCAGCAGCCCAACGGGACAGGGAGAGGGCTACACCTTC. Protein product: CASSPTGQGEGYTF.